This TCR beta chain was captured by sequencing in a study of blood T cells in healthy people across ages. Each donor supplied roughly 10 milliliters of peripheral blood. The CDR3 loop spans 13 amino acids. Between the trimmed V and J ends, which lost 5 bases and 8 bases, there was a span of 15 bases. A second roughly 6 to 12 cycle PCR used barcoded and J-beta primers. TCRdb itself ran the 5' RACE reads through MiXCR, one entry per CDR3 protein. The data hold roughly 790,000 distinct CDR3 sequences, with roughly 43% observed a single time. This clonotype was recorded a few times. The origin of this receptor is a woman aged 60-70 years in good health. J is TRBJ1-2 and V is TRBV12-3 or TRBV12-4; unclear D gene. Material: blood. The CDR3 bases are TGTGCCAGCAGTCCAGACGGTGATTGGGGCTACACCTTC. The encoded protein is CASSPDGDWGYTF.